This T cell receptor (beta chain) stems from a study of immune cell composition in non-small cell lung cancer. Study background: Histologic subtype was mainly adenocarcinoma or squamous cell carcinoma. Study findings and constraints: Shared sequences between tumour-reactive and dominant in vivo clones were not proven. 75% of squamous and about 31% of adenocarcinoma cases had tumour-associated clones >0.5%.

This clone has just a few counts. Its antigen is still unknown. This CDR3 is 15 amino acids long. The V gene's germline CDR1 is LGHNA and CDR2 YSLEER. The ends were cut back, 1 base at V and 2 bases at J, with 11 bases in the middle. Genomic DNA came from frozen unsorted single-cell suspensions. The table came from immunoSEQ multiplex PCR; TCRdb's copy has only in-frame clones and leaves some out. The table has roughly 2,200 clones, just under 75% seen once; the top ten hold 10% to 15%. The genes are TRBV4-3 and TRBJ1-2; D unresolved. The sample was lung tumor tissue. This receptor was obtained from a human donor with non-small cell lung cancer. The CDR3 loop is CASSQGMTRNYGYTF. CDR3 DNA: TGCGCCAGCAGCCAAGGAATGACACGGAACTATGGCTACACCTTC.